These T cell receptor beta chains were read from a single sample in a study of technical replicates of blood from a few donors. Sequencing was performed with immunoSEQ multiplex PCR; in TCRdb, only in-frame clones are kept and a portion is missing. The repertoire consists of 60,000 to 90,000 clones, with roughly 97% occurring once and the leading ten covering roughly 0.2%. Sequencing was performed on T cells isolated from PBMCs. The receptors derive from a human donor in good health. The CDR3 runs from the conserved cysteine through the conserved F or W. A D gene is named only where the DNA matches it firmly. A row's size may be missing; if present it is once, few, many or a size class.

J gene | D gene | clone size | V gene | CDR3 DNA | CDR3 protein
TRBJ1-1 | . | . | TRBV28 | TGTGCCAGCAGTAAAGGACAGTTGAACACTGAAGCTTTCTTT | CASSKGQLNTEAFF
TRBJ1-5 | . | once | TRBV6-1 | TGTGCCAGCAGTGACTACTGGGCGCAGGGTCGAGAGCGGGATCAGCCCCAGCATTTT | CASSDYWAQGRERDQPQHF
TRBJ1-4 | TRBD1 | . | TRBV4-1 | TGCGCCAGCAGCCAAGCTGCGGGACAGGGAGGAAAACTGTTTTTT | CASSQAAGQGGKLFF
TRBJ2-1 | TRBD2 | . | TRBV19 | TGTGCCAGTAAGTCCATGACTAGCGGGAGGAATGAGCAGTTCTTC | CASKSMTSGRNEQFF
TRBJ1-3 | . | . | TRBV6-5 | TGTGCCAGCAGTTATCGGGAGAACTCTGGAAACACCATATATTTT | CASSYRENSGNTIYF
TRBJ1-1 | TRBD1 | . | TRBV9 | TGTGCCAGCAGCGTAGTAGGGACAGGGGAGGCTTTCTTT | CASSVVGTGEAFF
TRBJ2-3 | TRBD1 | once | TRBV25-1 | TGTGCCAGCAGTGAATGGGAACAGACAGGGGGGAAGGATACGCAGTATTTT | CASSEWEQTGGKDTQYF
TRBJ2-7 | . | . | TRBV6-6 | TGTGCCAGCAGTACTTCTAGCGAGCAGTACTTC | CASSTSSEQYF
TRBJ1-2 | . | . | TRBV6-1 | TGTGCCAGCAGCCGGGACGGGGAGGCCTATGGCTACACCTTC | CASSRDGEAYGYTF
TRBJ2-3 | . | . | TRBV29-1 | TGCAGCGTATACTCGCCCAGGGCAGATACGCAGTATTTT | CSVYSPRADTQYF
TRBJ2-1 | . | . | TRBV7-9 | TGTGCCAGCAGCTTGGAGACAGGGGAGGGTGAGCAGTTCTTC | CASSLETGEGEQFF
TRBJ2-7 | TRBD1 | once | TRBV12-5 | TGTGCTAGTGGTTTGGTGACCCCGGGACAGGTGGCCTACGAGCAGTACTTC | CASGLVTPGQVAYEQYF
TRBJ2-5 | TRBD2 | . | TRBV7-6 | TGTGCCAGCAGCTTACCTCCTAGCGGACAAGAGACCCAGTACTTC | CASSLPPSGQETQYF
TRBJ2-7 | TRBD1 | once | TRBV11-3 | TGTGCCAGCGGCCGGGACAGGGTTACCTACGAGCAGTACTTC | CASGRDRVTYEQYF
TRBJ2-1 | TRBD2 | . | TRBV4-2 | TGTGCCAGCTCCCCGGGACTAGCGGGAATCAATGAGCAGTTCTTC | CASSPGLAGINEQFF
TRBJ2-7 | . | . | TRBV7-8 | TGTGCCAGCAGCTTAGGTGGAACTAGCTACGAGCAGTACTTC | CASSLGGTSYEQYF
TRBJ2-1 | . | once | TRBV5-6 | TGTGCCAGCAGCCCGCCGGGCTCCTACAATGAGCAGTTCTTC | CASSPPGSYNEQFF
TRBJ2-7 | . | once | TRBV28 | TGTGCCAGCACTTCAAGGGACAATCCTTACGAGCAGTACTTC | CASTSRDNPYEQYF
TRBJ2-1 | . | . | TRBV2 | TGTGCCAGCAGGGGGGCCCGCGGGACAGAAAGCTACAATGAGCAGTTCTTC | CASRGARGTESYNEQFF
TRBJ1-3 | . | . | TRBV6-1 | TGTGCCAGCAGGTTGAGCTCTGGAAACACCATATATTTT | CASRLSSGNTIYF
TRBJ2-7 | . | . | TRBV10-2 | TGCGCCAGCAGTGAATCAAGAGGCGAGTACGAGCAGTACTTC | CASSESRGEYEQYF
TRBJ2-7 | . | . | TRBV11-2 | TGTGCCAGCAGCATCCGGGACAACTACGAGCAGTACTTC | CASSIRDNYEQYF
TRBJ1-5 | . | . | TRBV5-8 | TGTGCCAGCAACAATCTCGGGGACACCCGTTTATCCCAGCATTTT | CASNNLGDTRLSQHF
TRBJ2-7 | TRBD2 | . | TRBV5-8 | TGTGCCAGCAGCTTGAGGTATCGGACTAGCTACGAGCAGTACTTC | CASSLRYRTSYEQYF
TRBJ2-4 | TRBD2 | . | TRBV11-3 | TGTGCCAGCAGCTTCGCCACTAGCGGGGGAGACATTCAGTACTTC | CASSFATSGGDIQYF
TRBJ1-1 | TRBD1 | few | TRBV15 | TGTGCCACCAGCAGGGGACAGGGGGCGAACACTGAAGCTTTCTTT | CATSRGQGANTEAFF
TRBJ2-1 | TRBD2 | . | TRBV28 | TGTGCCAGCAGTTTAGGGGAGACCGGGAGGGAAGAGCAGTTCTTC | CASSLGETGREEQFF
TRBJ1-2 | . | . | TRBV4-1 | TGCGCCAGCAGCCTAGGACAGAAGGCTAACTATGGCTACACCTTC | CASSLGQKANYGYTF
TRBJ2-7 | . | . | TRBV6-5 | TGTGCCAGCAAGAACCAGGGTGAGCAGTACTTC | CASKNQGEQYF
TRBJ2-3 | . | . | TRBV5-4 | TGTGCCAGCAGCTCAGTAGGAGTCCCTAGCACAGATACGCAGTATTTT | CASSSVGVPSTDTQYF
TRBJ1-1 | TRBD1 | . | TRBV6-1 | TGTGCCAGCAGTGGGGACAGGGTTGGGAGCACTGAAGCTTTCTTT | CASSGDRVGSTEAFF
TRBJ1-2 | TRBD1 | . | TRBV25-1 | TGTGCCAGCAGTGACTGGACAGGTTCGAACTATGGCTACACCTTC | CASSDWTGSNYGYTF
TRBJ1-2 | TRBD1 | . | TRBV30 | TGTGCCTGGAGCCGTACAGGGGGCGACCTGGGTGGCTACACCTTC | CAWSRTGGDLGGYTF
TRBJ2-7 | TRBD1 | medium-sized | TRBV6-5 | TGTGCCAGCAGTTACTCTTGGGGACAGGGGTACGAGCAGTACTTC | CASSYSWGQGYEQYF
TRBJ1-3 | . | . | TRBV6-1 | TGTGCCAGCAGTGAAAGCGGAACAGAAGTAAACACCATATATTTT | CASSESGTEVNTIYF
TRBJ2-1 | TRBD2 | . | TRBV27 | TGTGCCAGCAGTTTACAAGCGGGAGATCTCCACAATGAGCAGTTCTTC | CASSLQAGDLHNEQFF
TRBJ1-2 | . | . | TRBV10-1 | TGCGCCAGCAGTGAGTCTCAAACGGGAGCTTATGGCTACACCTTC | CASSESQTGAYGYTF
TRBJ1-1 | . | once | TRBV7-9 | TGTGCCAGCAGCCCCGTACAGCCTGAAGCTTTCTTT | CASSPVQPEAFF
TRBJ1-3 | TRBD1 | . | TRBV30 | TGTGCCTGGGAGGGGGCAGCTGGAAACACCATATATTTT | CAWEGAAGNTIYF
TRBJ2-7 | TRBD2 | . | TRBV7-3 | TGTGCCAGCAGCTTAAAAGCGGGGGGCTACGAGCAGTACTTC | CASSLKAGGYEQYF
TRBJ2-7 | TRBD2 | . | TRBV5-1 | TGCGCCAGCAGCGTGGCTAGCGGGAGTACCTACGAGCAGTACTTC | CASSVASGSTYEQYF
TRBJ2-7 | . | . | TRBV6-1 | TGTGCCAGCAGTGAAGCGCTGGGGGCTACAACCTACGAGCAGTACTTC | CASSEALGATTYEQYF
TRBJ1-1 | . | . | TRBV7-8 | TGTGCCAGCAGCCTCAGCGTTTACAACACTGAAGCTTTCTTT | CASSLSVYNTEAFF
TRBJ1-5 | . | . | TRBV5-1 | TGCGCCAGCAGCTTGGGGGGATACGGGGATAGCAATCAGCCCCAGCATTTT | CASSLGGYGDSNQPQHF
TRBJ2-5 | TRBD2 | . | TRBV6-1 | TGTGCCAGCAGTGGATGGGGGCGGGAGGGCCGCGAGACCCAGTACTTC | CASSGWGREGRETQYF
TRBJ2-7 | . | . | TRBV5-1 | TGCGCCAGCAGCCCGCTAGGAAGATCCAACTACGAGCAGTACTTC | CASSPLGRSNYEQYF
TRBJ2-1 | TRBD2 | . | TRBV7-3 | TGTGCCAGCAGCCTCGAGAGGACTAGCGGGGGGTGGCATGAGCAGTTCTTC | CASSLERTSGGWHEQFF
TRBJ1-3 | . | . | TRBV5-1 | TGCGCCAGCAGCTTGAATACAGGAATATCTGGAAACACCATATATTTT | CASSLNTGISGNTIYF
TRBJ2-4 | TRBD1 | . | TRBV6-1 | TGTGCCAGCAGTGACAGGGGGAAAAACATTCAGTACTTC | CASSDRGKNIQYF
TRBJ1-5 | TRBD1 | . | TRBV28 | TGTGCCAGCAGACAGGGGGATCTCTTGAATCAGCCCCAGCATTTT | CASRQGDLLNQPQHF
TRBJ2-2 | . | few | TRBV5-4 | TGTGCCAGCAGCCCTCTCTCGGGTATTCGCGGGGAGCTGTTTTTT | CASSPLSGIRGELFF